The sequence of this TCR beta chain was determined in a study of blood T cell repertoires in COVID-19. Study-level information: The United States, Italy and Spain were the sources of the acute and convalescent COVID-19 samples. T cells, B-cell-depleted T cells, or PBMCs provided the cDNA or gDNA that served as material.

Method: immunoSEQ multiplex PCR; TCRdb's copy keeps in-frame clones and lacks some. The data show about 220,000 clones, with 84% seen just once and just under 20% held by the top ten. This clone is a singleton in its sample. The CDR3 covers 14 residues. V lost 6 bases and J lost 3, with 15 bases in between. The V gene's germline CDR1 is SGHRS and CDR2 YFSETQ. The material sequenced was peripheral blood. The TCR comes from a man in his thirties or forties with active or convalescent COVID-19. The rearrangement joins TRBV5-1 to TRBJ2-5; a possible D gene is TRBD2 (7 bases). The DNA for the CDR3 is TGCGCCAGCAAACCGGGGGGCGGTGAAGAGACCCAGTACTTC. Its translation: CASKPGGGEETQYF.